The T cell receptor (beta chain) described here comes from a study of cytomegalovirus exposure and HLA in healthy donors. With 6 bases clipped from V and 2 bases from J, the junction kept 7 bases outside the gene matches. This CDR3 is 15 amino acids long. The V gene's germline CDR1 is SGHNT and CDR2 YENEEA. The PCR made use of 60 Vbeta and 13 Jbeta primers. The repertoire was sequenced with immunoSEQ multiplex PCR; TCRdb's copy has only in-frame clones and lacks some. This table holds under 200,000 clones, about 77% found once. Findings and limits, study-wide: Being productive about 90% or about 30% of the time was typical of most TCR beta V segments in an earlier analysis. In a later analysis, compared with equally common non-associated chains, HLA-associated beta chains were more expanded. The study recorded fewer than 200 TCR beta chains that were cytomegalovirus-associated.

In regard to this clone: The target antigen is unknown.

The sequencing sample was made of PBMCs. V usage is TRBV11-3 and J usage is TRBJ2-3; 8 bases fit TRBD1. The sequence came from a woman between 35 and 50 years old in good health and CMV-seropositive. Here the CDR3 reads CASSFRDRPTDTQYF. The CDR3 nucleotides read TGTGCCAGCAGTTTCCGGGACAGGCCCACAGATACGCAGTATTTT.